The 26 T cell receptor beta chains in this list originate from one sample, sequenced in a study of cytotoxic CD8 clonotypes in ibrutinib-treated CLL. Using immunoSEQ multiplex PCR, the repertoire was profiled, and TCRdb retains in-frame clones only, with some absent. The data contain some 300,000 clones, about 80% of them singletons. This specimen consisted of PBMCs, obtained before ibrutinib treatment. The receptors stem from a human donor with chronic lymphocytic leukemia.

This sequence joins TRBV18 and TRBJ1-5; D gene ambiguous. The CDR3 runs to 15 residues. Trimming shortened V by 5 bases and J by 0 bases, and 11 bases separated the two germline ends. Germline V lookup: CDR1 KGHSH, CDR2 LQKENI. This chain's CDR3 is CASSNLGYSNQPQHF. Here the CDR3 DNA reads TGTGCCAGCTCAAACTTGGGGTATAGCAATCAGCCCCAGCATTTT.

This rearrangement joins TRBV5-6 to TRBJ2-1; the match to TRBD1 covers 10 bases. The J segment lost 4 bases and the V segment lost 5 bases, leaving 6 bases of the junction unmatched. CDR1 and CDR2 (germline): SGHDT, YYEEEE. CDR3 length: 15 amino acids. The CDR3 loop is CASSMGQGLYNEQFF. The CDR3, as DNA: TGTGCCAGCAGTATGGGACAGGGGCTTTACAATGAGCAGTTCTTC.

The rearrangement uses TRBV7-9 and TRBJ2-7; a weak D match, TRBD2 (6 bases). This CDR3 contains 12 residues. V lost 8 bases and J lost 4, with 12 bases in between. Per the germline V gene, CDR1 is SEHNR and CDR2 is FQNEAQ (reference sequence). The CDR3: CASRDSSYEQYF. Here the CDR3 DNA reads TGTGCCAGCCGGGACTCATCTTACGAGCAGTACTTC.

CDR3 sequence: CAPGGKETQYF. The CDR3 nucleotides read TGTGCCCCAGGGGGAAAAGAGACCCAGTACTTC. The chain recombines TRBV6-4 with TRBJ2-5; 7 bases map to TRBD1. This CDR3 contains 11 residues. V lost 11 bases and J lost 3; bases outside the gene matches: 3. Germline V gene lookup returns CDR1 MRHNA and CDR2 SNTAGT.

The chain combines TRBV27 with TRBJ2-5; 8 bases agree with TRBD2. Germline V lookup: CDR1 MNHEY, CDR2 SMNVEV (reference sequence). The CDR3 totals 14 residues. The V gene end was trimmed by 8 bases and the J gene end by 0 bases; junction bases not matched to a gene: 5. The CDR3: CASRLARYQETQYF. CDR3 coding DNA: TGTGCCAGCCGACTAGCGCGGTACCAAGAGACCCAGTACTTC.

The rearrangement links TRBV4-3 to TRBJ2-6; D might be TRBD2 (5 bases). The V end was cut by 5 bases, the J end by 2 bases, with 19 bases between. This CDR3 is built from 18 residues. Germline CDR1 and CDR2: LGHNA and YSLEER. CDR3: CASSWLLPRGTGANVLTF. Written as DNA, the CDR3 is TGCGCCAGCAGCTGGTTACTACCAAGAGGGACTGGGGCCAACGTCCTGACTTTC.

This clone was found a few times. This chain links TRBV27 with TRBJ1-2; no definite D call. Per germline, CDR1 MNHEY and CDR2 SMNVEV (reference sequence). This CDR3 is 12 amino acids long. V was trimmed by 3 bases and J by 8 bases, leaving 10 bases between them. Written as DNA, the CDR3 is TGTGCCAGCAGTTTTCTGGGGTACGGCTACACCTTC. As protein: CASSFLGYGYTF.

V usage is TRBV30 and J usage is TRBJ2-7; D call uncertain. Trimming cost V 3 bases and J 0 bases, with 15 bases left between them. The CDR3 has 15 residues. CDR1 and CDR2 (germline): GTSNPN, SVGIG (reference sequence). CDR3 region: CAWSDYDASSYEQYF. CDR3 bases: TGTGCCTGGAGCGATTACGACGCCAGCTCCTACGAGCAGTACTTC.

The DNA for the CDR3 is TGTGCTAGTGGCCGGGGGGCGTTAGGGCAGCCCCAGCATTTT. Translation gives CASGRGALGQPQHF. The chain uses TRBV12-5 and TRBJ1-5; maybe TRBD1 (6 bases). V lost 6 bases to trimming and J lost 7 bases, with 16 bases between them. CDR1 and CDR2 (germline): LGHNT, FRNRAP. The CDR3 covers 14 residues.

This chain links TRBV5-8 with TRBJ2-3; the D is unclear. Germline lookup yields CDR1 SGHTS and CDR2 YDEGEE. Trimming cost V 7 bases and J 0 bases, with 18 bases left between them. This CDR3 contains 16 residues. CDR3 sequence (DNA): TGTGCCAGCGCCTCCTTCGTCAGGTCCAGCACAGATACGCAGTATTTT. This codes for CASASFVRSSTDTQYF. Combining the CDR3 with reference TRBV5-8 and TRBJ2-3 gives the whole variable domain EAGVTQSPTHLIKTRGQQATLRCSPISGHTSVYWYQQALGLGLQFLLWYDEGEERNRGNFPPRFSGRQFPNYSSELNVNALELEDSALYLCASASFVRSSTDTQYFGPGTRLTVL.

The gene calls are TRBV27 and TRBJ2-5, with D tentatively TRBD1 (6 bases). The germline V gene has CDR1 MNHEY and CDR2 SMNVEV (reference sequence). The CDR3 covers 15 residues. V was cut by 6 bases and J by 0 bases, with 14 bases left in between. The CDR3: CASRRAGANQETQYF. The CDR3 nucleotides are TGTGCCAGCAGGAGGGCAGGGGCTAACCAAGAGACCCAGTACTTC.

The rearrangement joins TRBV9 to TRBJ2-3; either TRBD1 or TRBD2 may supply D (5 bases each). CDR1 is SGDLS and CDR2 is YYNGEE in the germline V gene. The V and J ends lost 3 bases and 8 bases respectively, with 13 bases between them. CDR3 length: 13 residues. DNA of the CDR3: TGTGCCAGCAGCGCAGACCAGGGAGCTACGCAGTATTTT. Translation: CASSADQGATQYF.

This clone was counted once. V is TRBV7-6 and J is TRBJ2-3; 16 bases line up with TRBD2. The CDR3 consists of 20 residues. CDR1 and CDR2 (germline): SGHVS, FNYEAQ. After removal of 4 bases from V and 2 bases from J, the junction contained 12 bases not matched to a gene. The CDR3 region is CASSSTTGTSGRAPTDTQYF. CDR3 in DNA: TGTGCCAGCAGCTCTACTACCGGGACTAGCGGGAGGGCCCCCACAGATACGCAGTATTTT.

The V gene is TRBV11-1, the J gene TRBJ2-7, with unresolved D. Trimming took 1 base from V and 1 from J, leaving 8 bases between them. There are 14 residues in the CDR3. CDR1 SGHAT and CDR2 FQDESV come from the germline V gene (reference sequence). CDR3 DNA: TGTGCCAGCAGCTTAGGAGGCAGGTCCTACGAGCAGTACTTC. This codes for CASSLGGRSYEQYF. The whole variable domain, filled in from reference TRBV11-1 and TRBJ2-7, reads EAEVAQSPRYKITEKSQAVAFWCDPISGHATLYWYRQILGQGPELLVQFQDESVVDDSQLPKDRFSAERLKGVDSTLKIQPAELGDSAMYLCASSLGGRSYEQYFGPGTRLTVT.

The rearrangement links TRBV7-8 to TRBJ2-7, with D maybe TRBD1 (6 bases). The germline V and J ends were trimmed by 2 bases and 2 bases, with 10 bases remaining between them. The CDR3 has 14 residues. Germline CDR1 is SGHVS and CDR2 is FQNEAQ. The CDR3 loop is CASSLPSGAYEQYF. As DNA, the CDR3 is TGTGCCAGCAGCTTACCGTCAGGGGCCTACGAGCAGTACTTC.

This chain connects TRBV6-1 to TRBJ2-5; D call uncertain. The germline CDR1 and CDR2 sequences are MNHNS and SASEGT. The CDR3 is 13 residues long. Trimming cost V 5 bases and J 2 bases, with 9 bases left between them. The CDR3 bases are TGTGCCAGCAGTACCGAACATCAAGAGACCCAGTACTTC. Translating gives CASSTEHQETQYF.

This clone has only one observation. The gene calls are TRBV7-9 and TRBJ1-1; D remains ambiguous. In germline, CDR1 is SEHNR, CDR2 FQNEAQ (reference sequence). The CDR3 is made up of 14 amino acids. V lost 0 bases and J lost 3, with 8 bases in between. The CDR3 region is CASSLASADTEAFF. CDR3 bases: TGTGCCAGCAGCTTAGCATCAGCCGACACTGAAGCTTTCTTT.

V usage is TRBV5-1 and J usage is TRBJ2-2; 8 bases fit TRBD1. Trimming took 1 base from V and 6 from J; bases not matched to a gene: 5. The CDR3 extends over 15 amino acids. CDR1 is SGHRS, CDR2 YFSETQ, per germline. This CDR3 reads CASSLIQGGPGELFF. For the CDR3, the DNA is TGCGCCAGCAGCTTGATACAGGGGGGCCCCGGGGAGCTGTTTTTT.

The chain recombines TRBV15 with TRBJ2-7; tentative D call: TRBD2 (7 bases). Germline values: CDR1 LNHNV, CDR2 YYDKDF (reference sequence). Between the trimmed V and J ends, which lost 0 bases and 1 base, there was a span of 16 bases. The CDR3 runs 17 residues. The CDR3 loop is CATSRDRGREWSYEQYF. CDR3 DNA: TGTGCCACCAGCAGAGATCGGGGGCGGGAGTGGTCCTACGAGCAGTACTTC.

V usage is TRBV2 and J usage is TRBJ1-4, with D perhaps TRBD1 (6 bases). The CDR3 consists of 19 residues. Trimming stripped 6 bases from V and 0 bases from J, with 23 bases between. Germline V gene sequence: CDR1 SNHLY, CDR2 FYNNEI. The CDR3 coding sequence is TGTGCCAGCAGGCAACAGGGCTCTCCTGTGCTTACAACTAATGAAAAACTGTTTTTT. Translating it yields CASRQQGSPVLTTNEKLFF.

The table lists this clone with a count of one. The chain is built from TRBV30 and TRBJ2-7; tentatively, D is TRBD2 (5 bases). The CDR3 covers 13 residues. With 3 bases removed from V and 2 bases from J, the gap between germline ends came to 11 bases. The germline V gene encodes CDR1 GTSNPN and CDR2 SVGIG (reference sequence). The CDR3 sequence is CAWSRGSTYEQYF. The CDR3 DNA is TGTGCCTGGAGCAGAGGGTCCACCTACGAGCAGTACTTC.

V gene TRBV2 combines with J gene TRBJ2-1; 9 bases match TRBD1. This CDR3 is 14 amino acids long. The V gene end was trimmed by 6 bases and the J gene end by 9 bases; junction bases not matched to a gene: 9. Germline V lookup: CDR1 SNHLY, CDR2 FYNNEI. CDR3 protein: CASSLVTGGTEQFF. The CDR3 DNA reads as TGTGCCAGCAGCCTTGTAACAGGGGGCACTGAGCAGTTCTTC.

This chain joins TRBV18 and TRBJ2-7; TRBD1 matches at 8 bases. After removal of 2 bases from V and 5 bases from J, the junction contained 2 bases not matched to a gene. Germline V gene lookup returns CDR1 KGHSH and CDR2 LQKENI. This CDR3 is 13 amino acids long. The CDR3 bases are TGTGCCAGCTCACCATCACAGGGGGACGAGCAGTACTTC. Translation: CASSPSQGDEQYF. Based on the CDR3 plus reference TRBV18 and TRBJ2-7, the full variable domain is NAGVMQNPRHLVRRRGQEARLRCSPMKGHSHVYWYRQLPEEGLKFMVYLQKENIIDESGMPKERFSAEFPKEGPSILRIQQVVRGDSAAYFCASSPSQGDEQYFGPGTRLTVT.

The rearrangement uses TRBV28 and TRBJ2-2, with a possible D match to TRBD2 (5 bases). V was trimmed by 3 bases and J by 2 bases, leaving 16 bases between them. Germline-derived CDR1 and CDR2 are MDHEN and SYDVKM. This CDR3 contains 17 residues. As DNA, the CDR3 is TGTGCCAGCAGTTTGCATTCCGCGGGTAGCAACACCGGGGAGCTGTTTTTT. Protein product: CASSLHSAGSNTGELFF. The full variable domain, in which reference TRBV28 and TRBJ2-2 provide the parts outside the CDR3, is DVKVTQSSRYLVKRTGEKVFLECVQDMDHENMFWYRQDPGLGLRLIYFSYDVKMKEKGDIPEGYSVSREKKERFSLILESASTNQTSMYLCASSLHSAGSNTGELFFGEGSRLTVL.

This chain connects TRBV7-9 to TRBJ2-1; TRBD2 matches at 9 bases. The V segment lost 4 bases and the J segment 7 bases; nucleotides outside the gene matches: 11. CDR3 length: 16 residues. CDR1 and CDR2 from the germline V gene are SEHNR and FQNEAQ (reference sequence). CDR3 coding DNA: TGTGCCAGCAGCTCAATGACTAGCGGTAGCGGTAATGAGCAGTTCTTC. Protein product: CASSSMTSGSGNEQFF.

This chain joins TRBV9 and TRBJ2-3; perhaps TRBD2 as D (6 bases). V was pared by 2 bases and J by 5 bases, with 9 bases between. From germline, CDR1 is SGDLS and CDR2 YYNGEE. This CDR3 contains 13 residues. This CDR3 reads CASSVPSEDTQYF. DNA for the CDR3: TGTGCCAGCAGCGTCCCTAGCGAAGATACGCAGTATTTT.